This T cell receptor (beta chain) derives from a study of cytomegalovirus exposure and HLA in healthy donors. Looking at the study overall: Counted in an early data release were 65 million to 100 million unique TCRs from HLA-typed donors.

Amplification used 60 Vbeta primers and 13 Jbeta primers. Generated by immunoSEQ multiplex PCR, the TCRdb table keeps only in-frame clones and is missing some. The sample lists some 110,000 clones, 70% occurring once. Germline V lookup: CDR1 LNHDA, CDR2 SQIVND (reference sequence). There are 17 residues in the CDR3. V dropped 1 base and J dropped 4 bases, with 19 bases sitting between them. This chain connects TRBV19 to TRBJ1-2; possibly TRBD1 for D (6 bases). The sequencing sample was made of PBMCs. The receptor was isolated from a man aged 25-45 years in good health and CMV-seropositive. The CDR3 protein is CASSIVPTGVYSYGYTF. The CDR3, as DNA: TGTGCCAGTAGTATAGTTCCGACAGGCGTCTACTCCTATGGCTACACCTTC. The full variable domain, with the rest looked up from reference TRBV19 and TRBJ1-2, is DGGITQSPKYLFRKEGQNVTLSCEQNLNHDAMYWYRQDPGQGLRLIYYSQIVNDFQKGDIAEGYSVSREKKESFPLTVTSAQKNPTAFYLCASSIVPTGVYSYGYTFGSGTRLTVV.